Presented here are 21 T cell receptor beta chains from one specimen sequenced in a study of OX40 agonist ivuxolimab in advanced cancers. TCRdb's table, derived via immunoSEQ multiplex PCR, lists solely in-frame clones and lacks some. The table records 5,300 or so clones, around 70% of them present only once. Here the sequenced sample was CD4+ or CD8+ T cells sorted from blood, taken in a trial of the OX40 agonist ivuxolimab. Receptors originate from an adult with an advanced solid tumor such as melanoma, head and neck, liver or kidney cancer.

This clone was counted a few times. The rearrangement links TRBV5-6 to TRBJ1-1; D possibly corresponds to TRBD1 (5 bases). V was shortened by 5 bases and J by 8 bases, with 10 bases between the two germline ends. The CDR3 has 11 amino acids. The germline V gene has CDR1 SGHDT and CDR2 YYEEEE. The CDR3 nucleotides read TGTGCCAGCAGGGGTCCAGGGGAAGCTTTCTTT. Its protein is CASRGPGEAFF.

The CDR3 DNA reads TGTGCCAGCAGTTTGGGTAGCGGGAGAAGGTACGAGCAGTACTTC. Its translation is CASSLGSGRRYEQYF. V is TRBV28 and J is TRBJ2-7, with 9 bases lining up with TRBD2. There are 15 residues in the CDR3. The germline V gene encodes CDR1 MDHEN and CDR2 SYDVKM. V was clipped by 3 bases and J by 4 bases; unmatched bases: 7.

The chain has TRBV15 and TRBJ2-3; TRBD2 aligns across 11 bases. This CDR3 region has 21 residues. CDR1 and CDR2 (germline): LNHNV, YYDKDF (reference sequence). The ends lost 1 base at V and 0 bases at J; junction bases unmatched: 15. CDR3 protein: CATSRGEGSGRAVESTDTQYF. CDR3 bases: TGTGCCACCAGCAGAGGCGAGGGTAGCGGGAGGGCCGTTGAGAGCACAGATACGCAGTATTTT.

This chain uses TRBV9 with TRBJ1-1; D is perhaps TRBD1 (5 bases). V was clipped by 4 bases and J by 7 bases, with 8 bases between them. The length of the CDR3 is 11 residues. CDR1 is SGDLS and CDR2 is YYNGEE in the germline V gene. CDR3 in DNA: TGTGCCAGCAGCCTGACAGATGAAGCTTTCTTT. This sequence encodes CASSLTDEAFF.

The chain uses TRBV4-1 and TRBJ1-2; 7 positions agree with TRBD1. The germline V gene encodes CDR1 MGHRA and CDR2 YSYEKL. The CDR3 is 13 residues long. Trimming cost V 4 bases and J 8 bases; bases outside gene matches: 7. CDR3 protein: CASSLGQSRGYTF. The CDR3 DNA reads TGCGCCAGCAGCCTGGGACAGTCGAGAGGCTACACCTTC.

V usage is TRBV5-4 and J usage is TRBJ2-7; D assignment may be TRBD1 or TRBD2 (5 bases each). Germline lookup yields CDR1 SGHNT and CDR2 YYREEE (reference sequence). The CDR3 has 14 residues. V gave up 2 bases and J gave up 2 bases, with 11 bases separating them. The CDR3 DNA reads TGTGCCAGCAGCTTTGGGGGAACAACCTACGAGCAGTACTTC. As protein: CASSFGGTTYEQYF.

This clone was counted a few times. The gene calls are TRBV27 and TRBJ1-2; D unclear. Germline V lookup: CDR1 MNHEY, CDR2 SMNVEV (reference sequence). This CDR3 has 16 residues. Trimming left V 2 bases short and J 8 bases short, with 21 bases between. The CDR3 protein is CASSLRKELLVKGYTF. CDR3 nucleotide sequence: TGTGCCAGCAGTTTAAGGAAAGAATTGCTGGTGAAGGGCTACACCTTC.

The chain joins TRBV27 to TRBJ2-7; 8 positions agree with TRBD1. This CDR3 comprises 14 residues. Germline V lookup: CDR1 MNHEY, CDR2 SMNVEV (reference sequence). J gave up 3 bases and V 5 bases, and 6 bases lay outside the gene matches. The CDR3 coding sequence is TGTGCCAGCAGTGCACAGGGGGAGGTCTACGAGCAGTACTTC. It is translated as CASSAQGEVYEQYF.

This sequence joins TRBV27 and TRBJ2-1, with 12 nucleotides matching TRBD2. Germline V gives CDR1 MNHEY, CDR2 SMNVEV (reference sequence). This CDR3 has 14 residues. V trimming: 6 bases; J trimming: 3 bases; junction bases outside the gene matches: 0. The CDR3 DNA reads as TGTGCCAGCAGACTAGCGGGAGGCTACAATGAGCAGTTCTTC. Protein sequence: CASRLAGGYNEQFF.

Judged by abundance, this clone is large. V is TRBV11-1 and J is TRBJ2-7, with TRBD2 identical over 11 bases. This CDR3 region has 15 residues. Germline CDR1 is SGHAT and CDR2 is FQDESV (reference sequence). V was pared by 5 bases and J by 6 bases, with 9 bases of the junction left unmatched. The CDR3 sequence: CASSELAGDSGEQYF. The CDR3 bases are TGTGCCAGCAGCGAACTAGCGGGAGATTCGGGCGAGCAGTACTTC. Full variable domain (outside the CDR3, taken from reference TRBV11-1 and TRBJ2-7): EAEVAQSPRYKITEKSQAVAFWCDPISGHATLYWYRQILGQGPELLVQFQDESVVDDSQLPKDRFSAERLKGVDSTLKIQPAELGDSAMYLCASSELAGDSGEQYFGPGTRLTVT.

There are a few counts of this clone. The CDR3 bases are TGCGCCAGCAGCCACCGGGAAGGACTAGCGGGAGTCAATGAGCAGTTCTTC. Its translation is CASSHREGLAGVNEQFF. J is TRBJ2-1 and V is TRBV4-3; 13 bases map to TRBD2. The V gene end was trimmed by 3 bases and the J gene end by 6 bases; junction bases not matched to a gene: 8. The CDR3 runs 17 residues. Germline values: CDR1 LGHNA, CDR2 YSLEER.

The chain employs TRBV6-5 and TRBJ1-2; D remains ambiguous. Germline lookup yields CDR1 MNHEY and CDR2 SVGAGI. Trimming took 0 bases from V and 2 from J, leaving 7 bases between them. The CDR3 runs 14 residues. The CDR3 DNA reads TGTGCCAGCAGTTACTCGAACATCAACTATGGCTACACCTTC. Its protein product is CASSYSNINYGYTF.

The chain recombines TRBV13 with TRBJ2-7, with 7 bases fitting TRBD1. This CDR3 spans 13 amino acids. J was trimmed by 9 bases and V by 8 bases; bases with no gene match: 13. Per the germline V gene, CDR1 is PRHDT and CDR2 is FYEKMQ (reference sequence). The DNA of the CDR3 is TGTGCCAGCGGCCAAGGGACAGTAGGTTGGCAGTACTTC. As protein: CASGQGTVGWQYF.

This chain connects TRBV13 to TRBJ2-2; D call uncertain. CDR1 and CDR2 from the germline V gene are PRHDT and FYEKMQ (reference sequence). The CDR3 length is 12 residues. The germline V and J ends were trimmed by 5 bases and 7 bases, with 8 bases remaining between them. The DNA for the CDR3 is TGTGCCAGCAGCGAAGAAATCGGGGAGCTGTTTTTT. Translation: CASSEEIGELFF.

Comment on this clone: Mismatch with germline at one junction end may stem from a read error. The rearrangement joins TRBV19 to TRBJ1-2; TRBD1 agrees at 8 bases. The CDR3 is 15 residues long. The V gene's germline CDR1 is LNHDA and CDR2 SQIVND (reference sequence). The CDR3 DNA sequence: TGTGCCAGTAGTAACCCTAGGACAGGGCTCTATGGCCACACCTTC. This gives the protein CASSNPRTGLYGHTF. Full variable domain (rest looked up from reference TRBV19 and TRBJ1-2): DGGITQSPKYLFRKEGQNVTLSCEQNLNHDAMYWYRQDPGQGLRLIYYSQIVNDFQKGDIAEGYSVSREKKESFPLTVTSAQKNPTAFYLCASSNPRTGLYGHTFGSGTRLTVV.

This chain joins TRBV6-6 and TRBJ1-3; no firm D call. The CDR3 is 14 amino acids. Trimming shortened V by 0 bases and J by 4 bases, and 7 bases separated the two germline ends. In germline, CDR1 is MNHNY, CDR2 SVGAGI (reference sequence). The CDR3 coding sequence is TGTGCCAGCAGTTACTCGACGGTCGGAAACACCATATATTTT. Translated: CASSYSTVGNTIYF.

The chain is built from TRBV7-8 and TRBJ2-1, with TRBD2 identical over 10 bases. The CDR3 contains 15 residues. V shed 5 bases, J shed 5 bases, and the junction held 6 bases outside the gene matches. Germline loops: CDR1 SGHVS, CDR2 FQNEAQ. The CDR3 region has the DNA TGTGCCAGCAGCCCGATAGCGGGAGGCCACAATGAGCAGTTCTTC. It codes for CASSPIAGGHNEQFF.

This sequence joins TRBV5-4 and TRBJ2-7; D assignment may be TRBD1 or TRBD2 (5 bases each). This CDR3 is 16 amino acids long. The V and J ends lost 1 base and 2 bases respectively, with 16 bases between them. Germline-derived CDR1 and CDR2 are SGHNT and YYREEE (reference sequence). DNA of the CDR3: TGTGCCAGCAGCTTGAGGGACGGATACACGGCCTACGAGCAGTACTTC. It translates to CASSLRDGYTAYEQYF. The whole variable domain, filled in from reference TRBV5-4 and TRBJ2-7, reads ETGVTQSPTHLIKTRGQQVTLRCSSQSGHNTVSWYQQALGQGPQFIFQYYREEENGRGNFPPRFSGLQFPNYSSELNVNALELDDSALYLCASSLRDGYTAYEQYFGPGTRLTVT.

This clone was picked up a small number of times. This chain connects TRBV7-9 to TRBJ2-3; D unresolved. The CDR3 is 14 residues long. Germline V CDR1 and CDR2: SEHNR, FQNEAQ (reference sequence). V lost 10 bases, J lost 2 bases, and 16 bases lay in between. CDR3 amino acids: CAIGPLSATDTQYF. In DNA, the CDR3 is TGTGCCATCGGTCCCCTGAGCGCCACAGATACGCAGTATTTT.

The chain has TRBV4-1 and TRBJ2-3; 9 bases are shared with TRBD2. CDR1 and CDR2 from the germline V gene are MGHRA and YSYEKL. This CDR3 is 17 amino acids long. Germline trimming cut 5 bases from V and 3 bases from J; bases unmatched to any gene: 12. The CDR3 sequence is CASSTPTEREVTDTQYF. The CDR3 DNA follows: TGCGCCAGCAGCACCCCAACGGAGCGGGAGGTAACAGATACGCAGTATTTT.

This clone occurred a few times. The chain has TRBV6-6 and TRBJ1-3; 10 bases match TRBD1. CDR1 is MNHNY and CDR2 is SVGAGI in the germline V gene (reference sequence). The CDR3 is 15 residues long. After removal of 8 bases from V and 4 bases from J, the junction contained 8 bases not matched to a gene. CDR3 sequence (DNA): TGTGCCAGCTCGATGACAGGGGGCGCGGGAAACACCATATATTTT. It encodes CASSMTGGAGNTIYF.